Below, 20 T cell receptor beta chains from the same sample are listed, as sequenced in a study of cytotoxic CD8 clonotypes in ibrutinib-treated CLL. Clones were read by immunoSEQ multiplex PCR, and TCRdb kept only the in-frame ones, dropping some. Of about 24,000 clones in the sample, about 81% were seen once. This specimen consisted of PBMCs, obtained before ibrutinib treatment. The receptors originated from a human donor with chronic lymphocytic leukemia.

This sequence joins TRBV19 and TRBJ2-1; D gene ambiguous. The CDR3 is made up of 14 amino acids. Germline-derived CDR1 and CDR2 are LNHDA and SQIVND (reference sequence). The V end lost 6 bases, the J end lost 3 bases, and 12 bases lay between the germline ends. The CDR3: CASSPLGYYNEQFF. CDR3 nucleotides: TGTGCCAGTAGCCCTTTGGGTTACTACAATGAGCAGTTCTTC.

The chain couples TRBV2 to TRBJ2-7; no clear D gene. This CDR3 comprises 12 residues. Germline assignment: CDR1 SNHLY and CDR2 FYNNEI. Trimming took off 5 bases at V and 3 bases at J, with 8 bases between the two ends. CDR3 nucleotides: TGTGCCAGCAGTCTAACCATCTACGAGCAGTACTTC. It specifies CASSLTIYEQYF.

Only one count was recorded for this clone. This chain joins TRBV7-8 and TRBJ2-7; a weak D match, TRBD2 (5 bases). This CDR3 contains 14 residues. V lost 5 bases and J 2 bases, leaving 13 bases between the germline ends. CDR1 SGHVS and CDR2 FQNEAQ come from the germline V gene. CDR3 in amino acids: CASSTDGVTYEQYF. The CDR3 nucleotides read TGTGCCAGCAGCACGGACGGGGTAACCTACGAGCAGTACTTC.

This chain links TRBV2 with TRBJ1-5; 8 nucleotides agree with TRBD1. Germline values: CDR1 SNHLY, CDR2 FYNNEI. CDR3 size: 14 residues. Trimming at V came to 4 bases and at J to 6 bases, leaving 5 bases not matched to a gene. The CDR3 loop reads CASSGTGYTQPQHF. DNA of the CDR3: TGTGCCAGCAGTGGGACAGGGTATACTCAGCCCCAGCATTTT.

V gene TRBV20-1 combines with J gene TRBJ2-7; 8 positions match TRBD1. CDR1 and CDR2 (germline): DFQATT, SNEGSKA (reference sequence). The CDR3 sequence is 11 residues long. The V segment lost 1 base and the J segment 10 bases; nucleotides outside the gene matches: 3. CDR3 DNA: TGCAGTGCTAGAGGCACAGGGGGTCAGTACTTC. It specifies CSARGTGGQYF.

V and J are TRBV6-5 and TRBJ2-3; 7 nucleotides align to TRBD2. This CDR3 spans 14 amino acids. The germline CDR1 and CDR2 sequences are MNHEY and SVGAGI. V trimming: 6 bases; J trimming: 6 bases; junction bases outside the gene matches: 9. The CDR3 nucleotides read TGTGCCAGCAGAGGGGAGGGCCCTCGGGATACGCAGTATTTT. Translated: CASRGEGPRDTQYF.

This clone was seen only once. This sequence joins TRBV13 and TRBJ2-1; TRBD1 matches at 12 bases. After removal of 3 bases from V and 9 bases from J, the junction contained 9 bases not matched to a gene. The CDR3 runs 16 residues. CDR1 and CDR2 (germline): PRHDT, FYEKMQ (reference sequence). This chain's CDR3 is CASSFRDRGRLGEQFF. CDR3 nucleotide sequence: TGTGCCAGCAGCTTCCGGGACAGGGGGCGGCTGGGTGAGCAGTTCTTC.

J is TRBJ1-1 and V is TRBV30; D is perhaps TRBD1 (5 bases). The CDR3 contains 13 residues. Germline V CDR1 and CDR2: GTSNPN, SVGIG (reference sequence). With 4 bases removed from V and 2 bases from J, the gap between germline ends came to 11 bases. The CDR3 DNA reads as TGTGCCTGGACCAACGGGGGTAACACTGAAGCTTTCTTT. Its translation is CAWTNGGNTEAFF.

The CDR3 nucleotides read TGTGCCAGTAGTATACATAGCGGGCGTTACAATGAGCAGTTCTTC. Translation gives CASSIHSGRYNEQFF. V and J are TRBV19 and TRBJ2-1; 7 nucleotides match TRBD2. The germline V gene has CDR1 LNHDA and CDR2 SQIVND (reference sequence). V lost 2 bases to trimming and J lost 4 bases; unmatched junction nucleotides: 5. This CDR3 is 15 amino acids long. Full variable domain (outside the CDR3, taken from reference TRBV19 and TRBJ2-1): DGGITQSPKYLFRKEGQNVTLSCEQNLNHDAMYWYRQDPGQGLRLIYYSQIVNDFQKGDIAEGYSVSREKKESFPLTVTSAQKNPTAFYLCASSIHSGRYNEQFFGPGTRLTVL.

The chain joins TRBV29-1 to TRBJ1-1; D ambiguous. The CDR3 loop spans 14 amino acids. Trimming shortened V by 8 bases and J by 1 base, and 17 bases separated the two germline ends. From germline, CDR1 is SQVTM and CDR2 ANQGSEA. Here the CDR3 reads CSWRAILKNTEAFF. CDR3 bases: TGCAGCTGGCGGGCCATTCTGAAGAACACTGAAGCTTTCTTT.

The rearrangement joins TRBV11-2 to TRBJ2-7; 7 nucleotides align to TRBD1. Unmatched junction bases numbered 3, after V lost 5 bases and J lost 5 bases. The CDR3 has 12 amino acids. In germline, CDR1 is SGHAT, CDR2 FQNNGV. The chain's CDR3 is CASSHRGHEQYF. For the CDR3, the DNA is TGTGCCAGCAGCCATAGGGGGCACGAGCAGTACTTC.

This chain links TRBV7-3 with TRBJ2-3; D uncertain. There are 15 residues in the CDR3. V was pared by 0 bases and J by 1 base, with 8 bases between. From germline, CDR1 is SGHTA and CDR2 FQGTGA. CDR3 region: CASSLTGFGTDTQYF. Here the CDR3 DNA reads TGTGCCAGCAGCTTAACGGGGTTCGGCACAGATACGCAGTATTTT.

This clone was counted a few times. V is TRBV10-3 and J is TRBJ2-7; D is perhaps TRBD1 (5 bases). Germline CDR1 ENHRY, CDR2 SYGVKD. This CDR3 spans 16 amino acids. Trimming took off 0 bases at V and 3 bases at J, with 15 bases between the two ends. The CDR3 is CAISESKAGKIYEQYF. The CDR3 DNA is TGTGCCATCAGTGAGTCGAAGGCAGGGAAAATCTACGAGCAGTACTTC.

The chain joins TRBV5-5 to TRBJ2-7; D perhaps matches TRBD2 (7 bases). CDR3 length equals 18 residues. Germline lookup yields CDR1 SGHKS and CDR2 YYEKEE (reference sequence). V was clipped by 4 bases and J by 2 bases, with 25 bases between them. The CDR3, as DNA: TGTGCCAGCAGCCCTACCCAAGGGGGGAGGGCAGGGACCTACGAGCAGTACTTC. Translating it yields CASSPTQGGRAGTYEQYF.

This clone was counted between two and nine times. The chain employs TRBV15 and TRBJ2-5; a possible D gene is TRBD2 (6 bases). Trimming left V 5 bases short and J 4 bases short, with 17 bases between. This CDR3 is 15 amino acids long. Germline loops: CDR1 LNHNV, CDR2 YYDKDF (reference sequence). CDR3 coding DNA: TGTGCCACCAGCTTGGGGGGACCGGGTGTAGAGACCCAGTACTTC. Translation: CATSLGGPGVETQYF.

The count of this clone is one. This rearrangement joins TRBV7-2 to TRBJ2-7; D may match TRBD1 or TRBD2 (6 bases each). Germline-derived CDR1 and CDR2 are SGHTA and FQGNSA. V lost 1 base to trimming and J lost 5 bases, with 18 bases between them. The CDR3 loop spans 16 amino acids. CDR3 sequence reads: CASSLVGRRGQNEQYF. The CDR3 coding sequence is TGTGCCAGCAGCTTAGTCGGGCGCCGGGGGCAGAACGAGCAGTACTTC.

This clone was picked up a small number of times. The chain is built from TRBV7-2 and TRBJ2-1; no clear D. This CDR3 has 13 residues. CDR1 and CDR2 from the germline V gene are SGHTA and FQGNSA. V lost 4 bases to trimming and J lost 5 bases, with 9 bases between them. Here the CDR3 reads CASSYQSNNEQFF. Here the CDR3 DNA reads TGTGCCAGCAGCTACCAATCGAACAATGAGCAGTTCTTC.

The count of this clone is one. The V and J genes are TRBV15 and TRBJ1-2, with D tentatively TRBD1 (6 bases). Germline lookup yields CDR1 LNHNV and CDR2 YYDKDF (reference sequence). The CDR3 extends over 15 amino acids. Trimming left V 3 bases short and J 6 bases short, with 17 bases between. CDR3 protein: CATSRDPPGGHGYTF. CDR3 coding DNA: TGTGCCACCAGCAGGGATCCACCGGGGGGCCATGGCTACACCTTC.

The gene calls are TRBV11-2 and TRBJ2-3, with 9 bases fitting TRBD1. Germline V gives CDR1 SGHAT, CDR2 FQNNGV. Germline trimming cut 5 bases from V and 2 bases from J; bases unmatched to any gene: 5. CDR3 size: 15 residues. In DNA, the CDR3 is TGTGCCAGCAGCGCCCGGGACAGGGCCACAGATACGCAGTATTTT. Its protein is CASSARDRATDTQYF. The full variable domain, with the rest looked up from reference TRBV11-2 and TRBJ2-3, is EAGVAQSPRYKIIEKRQSVAFWCNPISGHATLYWYQQILGQGPKLLIQFQNNGVVDDSQLPKDRFSAERLKGVDSTLKIQPAKLEDSAVYLCASSARDRATDTQYFGPGTRLTVL.

This sequence joins TRBV6-1 and TRBJ2-7; D may be TRBD1 or TRBD2 (5 bases each). Germline V lookup: CDR1 MNHNS, CDR2 SASEGT. V was cut by 8 bases and J by 0 bases, with 17 bases left in between. The CDR3 totals 15 residues. CDR3: CASLDGVGRSYEQYF. The CDR3 DNA follows: TGTGCCAGCCTAGATGGGGTGGGACGCTCCTACGAGCAGTACTTC.